Included here is one T cell receptor beta chain sequence, with context. The target antigen is unknown. V was trimmed by 3 bases and J by 6 bases, leaving 8 bases between them. The CDR3 is 13 residues long. The germline V gene encodes CDR1 SGHAT and CDR2 FQNNGV. PCR was performed using 60 Vbeta and 13 Jbeta primers. Using immunoSEQ multiplex PCR, the repertoire was profiled, and TCRdb retains in-frame clones only, with some absent. The sample holds more than 75,000 clones, under 80% seen once. This sample is part of a study of cytomegalovirus exposure and HLA in healthy donors. Study-wide results and limits: An analysis was carried out later, and it reportedly showed fewer N-insertions in an Asian-associated ancestry cluster than the approximately 700-donor mean.

The specimen sequenced was PBMCs. This TCR was recovered from a middle-aged man in good health and CMV-seropositive. The chain joins TRBV11-2 to TRBJ2-2; possible D gene TRBD1, 6 bases. The CDR3 here is CASSFTGSGELFF. In DNA form, the CDR3 reads TGTGCCAGCAGCTTTACAGGGTCCGGGGAGCTGTTTTTT. Using reference TRBV11-2 and TRBJ2-2 for the parts outside the CDR3, the full variable domain is EAGVAQSPRYKIIEKRQSVAFWCNPISGHATLYWYQQILGQGPKLLIQFQNNGVVDDSQLPKDRFSAERLKGVDSTLKIQPAKLEDSAVYLCASSFTGSGELFFGEGSRLTVL.